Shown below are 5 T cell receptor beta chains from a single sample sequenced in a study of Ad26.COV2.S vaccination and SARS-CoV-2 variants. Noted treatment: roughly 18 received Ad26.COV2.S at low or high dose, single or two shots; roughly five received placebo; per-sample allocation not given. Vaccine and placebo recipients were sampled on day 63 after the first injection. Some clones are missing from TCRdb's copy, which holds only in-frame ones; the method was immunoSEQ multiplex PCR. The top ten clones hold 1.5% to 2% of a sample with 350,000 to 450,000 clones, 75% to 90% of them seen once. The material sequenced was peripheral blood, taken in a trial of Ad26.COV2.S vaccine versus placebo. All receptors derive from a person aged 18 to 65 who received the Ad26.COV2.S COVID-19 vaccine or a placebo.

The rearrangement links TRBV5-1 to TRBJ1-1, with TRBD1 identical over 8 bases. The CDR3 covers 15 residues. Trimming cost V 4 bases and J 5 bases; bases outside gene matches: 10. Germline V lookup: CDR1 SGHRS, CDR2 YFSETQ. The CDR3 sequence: CASSRAGTGRTEAFF. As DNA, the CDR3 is TGCGCCAGCAGCAGGGCCGGGACAGGTCGGACTGAAGCTTTCTTT. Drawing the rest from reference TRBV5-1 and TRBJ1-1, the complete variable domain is KAGVTQTPRYLIKTRGQQVTLSCSPISGHRSVSWYQQTPGQGLQFLFEYFSETQRNKGNFPGRFSGRQFSNSRSEMNVSTLELGDSALYLCASSRAGTGRTEAFFGQGTRLTVV.

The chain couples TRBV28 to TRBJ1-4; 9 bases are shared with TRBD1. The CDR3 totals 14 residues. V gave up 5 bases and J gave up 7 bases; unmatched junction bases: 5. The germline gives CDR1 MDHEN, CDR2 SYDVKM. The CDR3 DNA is TGTGCCAGCAGTCAACAGGACAGGGGTGAAAAACTGTTTTTT. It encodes CASSQQDRGEKLFF.

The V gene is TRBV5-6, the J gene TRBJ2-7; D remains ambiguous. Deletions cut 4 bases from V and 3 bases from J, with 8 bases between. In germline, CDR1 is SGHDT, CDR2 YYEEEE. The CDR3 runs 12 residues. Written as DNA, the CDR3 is TGTGCCAGCAGCCTAAGTCTCTACGAGCAGTACTTC. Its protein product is CASSLSLYEQYF.

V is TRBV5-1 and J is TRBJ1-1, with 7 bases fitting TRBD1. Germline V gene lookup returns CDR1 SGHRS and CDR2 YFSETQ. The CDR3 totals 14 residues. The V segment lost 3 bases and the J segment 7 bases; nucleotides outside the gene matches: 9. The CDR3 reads CASSSETGMGEAFF. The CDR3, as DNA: TGCGCCAGCAGCTCGGAGACAGGGATGGGTGAAGCTTTCTTT. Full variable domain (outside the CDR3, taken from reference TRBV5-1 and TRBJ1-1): KAGVTQTPRYLIKTRGQQVTLSCSPISGHRSVSWYQQTPGQGLQFLFEYFSETQRNKGNFPGRFSGRQFSNSRSEMNVSTLELGDSALYLCASSSETGMGEAFFGQGTRLTVV.

CDR3 coding DNA: TGTGCCAGTAGTAATTTGGACAGGGTTGGCCACGAGCAGTACTTC. Translating it yields CASSNLDRVGHEQYF. This sequence joins TRBV19 and TRBJ2-7, with 8 bases aligning to TRBD1. The V gene end was trimmed by 4 bases and the J gene end by 5 bases; junction bases not matched to a gene: 10. Germline loops: CDR1 LNHDA, CDR2 SQIVND (reference sequence). There are 15 residues in the CDR3.